This T cell receptor (beta chain) was identified during a study of T-cell reconstitution after alpha-beta-depleted transplantation in children. General study findings and limits: T cells produced anew were the main source of T-cell counts and diversity one year after transplant.

The V end lost 5 bases, the J end lost 3 bases, and 13 bases lay between the germline ends. CDR3 length: 14 residues. In its sample, this clonotype was seen once. The target antigen is unknown. A much larger clone is a single base away; this may be a read error. During its preparation, the TCRbeta library received unique molecular identifiers. TCRdb redid the calling of the PCR reads with MiXCR, one entry per CDR3 protein. Of 330,000 or so distinct CDR3 sequences in the sample, 10% are singletons; the top ten hold 7% to 9.5%. The chain carries TRBV12-3 or TRBV12-4 and TRBJ2-5; D unresolved. The sequences come from PBMCs, collected before TCRalphabeta/CD19-depleted stem cell transplant. The receptor was derived from a boy under three years old with acute myeloid leukemia, due to receive a stem cell transplant. This CDR3 is CASSIMGIEETQYF. Written as DNA, the CDR3 is TGTGCCAGCAGTATAATGGGGATAGAAGAGACCCAGTACTTC.